Below, one T cell receptor (beta chain) is given with its context. A multiplex PCR was run with 60 Vbeta primers and 13 Jbeta primers. Using immunoSEQ multiplex PCR, the repertoire was profiled, and TCRdb retains in-frame clones only, with some absent. The profile shows about 110,000 clones, less than 85% of them singletons. These data come from a study of cytomegalovirus exposure and HLA in healthy donors. This CDR3 has 16 residues. From germline, CDR1 is SGHNT and CDR2 YENEEA. After removal of 1 base from V and 4 bases from J, the junction contained 7 bases not matched to a gene. The sequenced sample consisted of PBMCs. This TCR came from a man aged 35 to 55 in good health and CMV-seropositive. This chain links TRBV11-3 with TRBJ2-7, with 10 bases matching TRBD2. CDR3 sequence: CASSLGGASGRYEQYF. CDR3 DNA sequence: TGTGCCAGCAGCTTAGGAGGGGCTAGCGGGAGATACGAGCAGTACTTC.